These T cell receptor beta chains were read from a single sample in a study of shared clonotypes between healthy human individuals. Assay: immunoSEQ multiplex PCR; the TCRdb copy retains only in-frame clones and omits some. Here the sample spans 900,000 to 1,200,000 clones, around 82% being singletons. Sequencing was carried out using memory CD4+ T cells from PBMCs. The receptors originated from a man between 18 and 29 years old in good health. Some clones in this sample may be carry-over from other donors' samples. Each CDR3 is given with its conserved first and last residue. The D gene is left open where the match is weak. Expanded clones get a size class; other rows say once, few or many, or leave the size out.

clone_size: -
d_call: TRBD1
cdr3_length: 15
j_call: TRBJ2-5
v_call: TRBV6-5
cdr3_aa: CASRRVGQGRETQYF
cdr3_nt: TGTGCCAGCAGGCGGGTGGGACAGGGGAGGGAGACCCAGTACTTC

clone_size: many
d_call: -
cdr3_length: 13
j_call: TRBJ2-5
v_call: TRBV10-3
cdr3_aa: CAISARTEETQYF
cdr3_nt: TGTGCCATCAGTGCTCGGACGGAAGAGACCCAGTACTTC

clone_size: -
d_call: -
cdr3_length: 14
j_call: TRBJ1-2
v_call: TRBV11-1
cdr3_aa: CASSSGPENYGYTF
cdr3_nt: TGTGCCAGCAGCTCGGGACCGGAGAACTATGGCTACACCTTC

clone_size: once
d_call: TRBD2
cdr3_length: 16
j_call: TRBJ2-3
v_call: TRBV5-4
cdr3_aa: CASSPGTSGSTDTQYF
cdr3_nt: TGTGCCAGCAGCCCCGGGACTAGCGGGAGTACAGATACGCAGTATTTT

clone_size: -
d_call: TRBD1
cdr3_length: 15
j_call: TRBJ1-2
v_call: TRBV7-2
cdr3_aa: CASSLGTGEFYGYTF
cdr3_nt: TGTGCCAGCAGCTTAGGGACAGGGGAGTTCTATGGCTACACCTTC

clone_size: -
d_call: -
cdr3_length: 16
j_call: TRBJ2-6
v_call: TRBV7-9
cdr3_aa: CASSLYRIPGANVLTF
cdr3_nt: TGTGCCAGCAGCTTATACAGGATCCCTGGGGCCAACGTCCTGACTTTC

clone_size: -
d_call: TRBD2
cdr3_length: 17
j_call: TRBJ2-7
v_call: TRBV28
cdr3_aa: CASSILPLSGVVYEQYF
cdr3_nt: TGTGCCAGCAGTATTCTCCCCCTTAGCGGGGTAGTCTACGAGCAGTACTTC

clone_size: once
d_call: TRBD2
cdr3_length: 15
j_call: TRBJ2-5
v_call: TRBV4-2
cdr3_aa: CASSQGSLAGETQYF
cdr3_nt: TGTGCCAGCAGCCAAGGATCCCTAGCGGGAGAGACCCAGTACTTC

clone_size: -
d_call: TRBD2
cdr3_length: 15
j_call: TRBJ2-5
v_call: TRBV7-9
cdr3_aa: CASSLEGLGQETQYF
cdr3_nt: TGTGCCAGCAGCTTAGAAGGACTAGGTCAGGAGACCCAGTACTTC

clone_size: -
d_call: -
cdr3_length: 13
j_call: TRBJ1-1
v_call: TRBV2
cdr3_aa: CASRKERLTQAFF
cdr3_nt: TGTGCCAGCAGGAAGGAGCGTCTAACACAAGCTTTCTTT

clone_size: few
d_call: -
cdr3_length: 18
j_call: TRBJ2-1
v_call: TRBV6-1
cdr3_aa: CASSEVETGTTSRNEQFF
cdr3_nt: TGTGCCAGCAGTGAAGTGGAAACAGGGACTACCTCTAGAAATGAGCAGTTCTTC

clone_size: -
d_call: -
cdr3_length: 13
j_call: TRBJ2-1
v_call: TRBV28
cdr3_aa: CASRGASYNEQFF
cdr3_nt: TGTGCCAGCCGGGGAGCTTCCTACAATGAGCAGTTCTTC

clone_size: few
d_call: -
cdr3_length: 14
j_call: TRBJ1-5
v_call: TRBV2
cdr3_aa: CASSGDSGRQPQHF
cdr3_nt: TGTGCCAGCAGTGGCGACAGCGGACGGCAGCCCCAGCATTTT

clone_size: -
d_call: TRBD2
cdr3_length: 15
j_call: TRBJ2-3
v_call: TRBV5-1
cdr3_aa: CASSLAGGGTDTQYF
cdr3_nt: TGCGCCAGCAGCTTGGCGGGGGGTGGCACAGATACGCAGTATTTT

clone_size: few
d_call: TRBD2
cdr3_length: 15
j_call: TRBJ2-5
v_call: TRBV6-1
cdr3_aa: CASSQGLAGKETQYF
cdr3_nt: TGTGCCAGCAGTCAGGGGCTAGCGGGGAAAGAGACCCAGTACTTC

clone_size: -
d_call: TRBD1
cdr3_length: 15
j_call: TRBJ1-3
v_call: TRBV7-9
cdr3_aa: CASSSPDRAGNTIYF
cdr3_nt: TGTGCCAGCAGCTCGCCTGACAGGGCTGGAAACACCATATATTTT

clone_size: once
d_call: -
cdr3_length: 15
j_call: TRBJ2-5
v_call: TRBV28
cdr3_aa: CASSARDGHQETQYF
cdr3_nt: TGTGCCAGCAGTGCCAGGGACGGGCACCAAGAGACCCAGTACTTC

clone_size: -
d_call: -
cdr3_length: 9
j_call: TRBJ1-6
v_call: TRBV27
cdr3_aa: CASGSPLHF
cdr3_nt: TGTGCCTCGGGATCACCCCTCCACTTT

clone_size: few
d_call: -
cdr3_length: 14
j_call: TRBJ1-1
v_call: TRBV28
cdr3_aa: CASSLGPRATEAFF
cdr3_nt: TGTGCCAGCAGTTTAGGTCCCAGGGCCACTGAAGCTTTCTTT

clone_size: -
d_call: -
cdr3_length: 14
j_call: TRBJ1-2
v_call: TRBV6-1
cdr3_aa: CASSEGGGVYGYTF
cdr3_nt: TGTGCCAGCAGTGAAGGGGGAGGAGTTTATGGCTACACCTTC

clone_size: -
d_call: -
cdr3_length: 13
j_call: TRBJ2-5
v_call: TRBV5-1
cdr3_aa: CASSFIVEETQYF
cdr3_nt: TGCGCCAGCAGCTTCATTGTTGAAGAGACCCAGTACTTC

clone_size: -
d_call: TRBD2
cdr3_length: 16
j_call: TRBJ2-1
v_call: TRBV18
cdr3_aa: CASSPQSGSSYNEQFF
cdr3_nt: TGTGCCAGCTCACCACAGAGCGGGAGCTCCTACAATGAGCAGTTCTTC

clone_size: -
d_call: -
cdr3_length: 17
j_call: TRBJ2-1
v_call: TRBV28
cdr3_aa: CASSSLRGVRSYNEQFF
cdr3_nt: TGTGCCAGCAGTTCACTCCGGGGCGTACGCTCCTACAATGAGCAGTTCTTC

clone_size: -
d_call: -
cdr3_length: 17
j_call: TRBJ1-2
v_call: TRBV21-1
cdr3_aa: CASSKYPRTGCRYGYTF
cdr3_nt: TGTGCCAGCAGCAAATATCCCAGGACAGGGTGCAGGTATGGCTACACCTTC

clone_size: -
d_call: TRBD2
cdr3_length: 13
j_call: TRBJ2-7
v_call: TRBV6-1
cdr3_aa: CASSGGLAWEQYF
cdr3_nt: TGTGCCAGCAGTGGGGGACTAGCGTGGGAGCAGTACTTC

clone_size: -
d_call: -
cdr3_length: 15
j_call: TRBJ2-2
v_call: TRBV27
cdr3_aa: CASSLKWGLDGELFF
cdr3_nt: TGTGCCAGCAGTTTGAAGTGGGGCCTAGACGGGGAGCTGTTTTTT

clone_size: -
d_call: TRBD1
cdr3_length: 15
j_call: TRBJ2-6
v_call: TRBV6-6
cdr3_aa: CASTTGETGANVLTF
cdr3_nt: TGTGCCAGCACCACAGGGGAAACCGGGGCCAACGTCCTGACTTTC

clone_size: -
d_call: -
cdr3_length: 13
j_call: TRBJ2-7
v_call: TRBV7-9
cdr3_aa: CASSLQGPYEQYF
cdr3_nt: TGTGCCAGCAGCCTACAGGGCCCCTACGAGCAGTACTTC

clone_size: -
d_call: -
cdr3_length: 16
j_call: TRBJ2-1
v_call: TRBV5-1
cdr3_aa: CASRSARTDGDNGQFF
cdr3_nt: TGCGCCAGCAGATCTGCTCGGACCGACGGAGACAATGGGCAGTTCTTC

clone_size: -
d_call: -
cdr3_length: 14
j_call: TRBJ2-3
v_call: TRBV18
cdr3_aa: CASSPLGGPDTQYF
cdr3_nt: TGTGCCAGCTCACCCCTCGGGGGTCCAGATACGCAGTATTTT

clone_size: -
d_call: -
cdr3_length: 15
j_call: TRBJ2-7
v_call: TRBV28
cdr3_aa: CASSPRLAGLYEQYF
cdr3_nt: TGTGCCAGCAGTCCCCGCCTTGCAGGGCTCTACGAGCAGTACTTC

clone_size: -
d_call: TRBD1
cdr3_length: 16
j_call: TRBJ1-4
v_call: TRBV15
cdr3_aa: CATAGTGFRIKEKLFF
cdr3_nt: TGTGCCACAGCCGGGACAGGGTTTCGCATCAAAGAAAAACTGTTTTTT

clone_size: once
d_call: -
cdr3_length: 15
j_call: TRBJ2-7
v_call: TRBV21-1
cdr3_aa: CASSITTRDYYEQYF
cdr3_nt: TGTGCCAGCAGCATCACCACGCGGGATTACTACGAGCAGTACTTC

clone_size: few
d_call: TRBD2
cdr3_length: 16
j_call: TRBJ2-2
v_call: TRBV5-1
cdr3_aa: CASRPTSGANTGELFF
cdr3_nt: TGCGCCAGCAGACCCACTAGCGGAGCGAACACCGGGGAGCTGTTTTTT

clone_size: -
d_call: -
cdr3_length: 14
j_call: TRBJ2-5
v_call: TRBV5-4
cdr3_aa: CASSSWGSQETQYF
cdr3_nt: TGTGCCAGCAGCTCGTGGGGCAGTCAAGAGACCCAGTACTTC

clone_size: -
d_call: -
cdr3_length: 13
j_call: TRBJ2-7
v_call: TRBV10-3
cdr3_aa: CATAIGGINEQYF
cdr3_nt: TGTGCCACCGCCATCGGGGGCATAAACGAGCAGTACTTC

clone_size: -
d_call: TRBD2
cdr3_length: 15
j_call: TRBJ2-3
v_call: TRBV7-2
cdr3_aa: CASSADTSGRDTQYF
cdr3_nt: TGTGCCAGCAGCGCGGACACTAGCGGGAGGGATACGCAGTATTTT

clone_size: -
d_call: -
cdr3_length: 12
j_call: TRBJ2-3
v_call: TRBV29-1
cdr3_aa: CSVDEGRDTQYF
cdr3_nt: TGCAGCGTTGATGAAGGCCGGGATACGCAGTATTTT

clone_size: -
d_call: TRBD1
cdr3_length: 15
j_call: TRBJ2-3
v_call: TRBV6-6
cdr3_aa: CASSYTVQGTDTQYF
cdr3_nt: TGTGCCAGCAGTTACACCGTACAGGGGACAGATACGCAGTATTTT

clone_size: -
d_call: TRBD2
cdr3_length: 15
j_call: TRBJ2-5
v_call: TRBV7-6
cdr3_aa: CASSQTSGRQETQYF
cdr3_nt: TGTGCCAGCAGCCAGACTAGCGGGAGGCAGGAGACCCAGTACTTC

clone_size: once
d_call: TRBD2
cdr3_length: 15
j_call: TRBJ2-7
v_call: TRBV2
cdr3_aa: CASSVGREGPHEQYF
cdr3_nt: TGTGCCAGCAGCGTCGGGCGGGAGGGCCCCCACGAGCAGTACTTC

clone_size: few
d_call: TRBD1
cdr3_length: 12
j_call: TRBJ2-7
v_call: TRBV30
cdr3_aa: CAWRGQTYEQYF
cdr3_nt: TGTGCCTGGAGGGGACAGACCTACGAGCAGTACTTC

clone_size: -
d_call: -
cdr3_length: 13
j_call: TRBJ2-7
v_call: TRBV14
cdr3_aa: CASRDAALREQYF
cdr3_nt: TGTGCCAGCAGGGACGCAGCACTACGAGAGCAGTACTTC

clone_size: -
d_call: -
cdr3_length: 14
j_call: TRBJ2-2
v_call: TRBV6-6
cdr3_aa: CASSLDRNTGELFF
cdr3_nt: TGTGCCAGCAGTCTGGACAGGAACACCGGGGAGCTGTTTTTT

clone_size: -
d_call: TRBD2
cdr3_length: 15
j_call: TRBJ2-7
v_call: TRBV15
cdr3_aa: CATSRGGGTPYEQYF
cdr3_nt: TGTGCCACCAGCAGAGGGGGGGGTACCCCCTACGAGCAGTACTTC

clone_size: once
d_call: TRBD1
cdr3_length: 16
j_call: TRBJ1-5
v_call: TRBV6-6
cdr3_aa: CASSYWDRGLAQPQHF
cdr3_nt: TGTGCCAGCAGTTATTGGGACAGGGGGTTGGCTCAGCCCCAGCATTTT

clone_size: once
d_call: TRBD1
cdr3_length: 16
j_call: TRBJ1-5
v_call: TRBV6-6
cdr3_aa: CASTPYRGRSNQPQHF
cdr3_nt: TGTGCCAGCACCCCTTACAGGGGACGTAGCAATCAGCCCCAGCATTTT

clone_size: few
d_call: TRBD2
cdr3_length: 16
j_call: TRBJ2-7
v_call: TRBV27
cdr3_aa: CASSLTPQRGGVEQYF
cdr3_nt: TGTGCCAGCAGTCTAACCCCCCAGCGGGGCGGAGTCGAGCAGTACTTC

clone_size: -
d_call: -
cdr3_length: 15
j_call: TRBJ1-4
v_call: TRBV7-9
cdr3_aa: CASSAPGGTNEKLFF
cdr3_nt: TGTGCCAGCAGCGCACCGGGAGGGACTAATGAAAAACTGTTTTTT

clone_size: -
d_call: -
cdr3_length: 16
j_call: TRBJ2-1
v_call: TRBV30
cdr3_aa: CAWSASGSGLYNEQFF
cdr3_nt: TGTGCCTGGAGTGCCTCGGGAAGCGGCCTCTACAATGAGCAGTTCTTC

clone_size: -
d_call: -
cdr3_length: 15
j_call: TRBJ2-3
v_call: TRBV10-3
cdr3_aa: CAISEQPGVTDTQYF
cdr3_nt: TGTGCCATCAGTGAACAGCCGGGCGTCACAGATACGCAGTATTTT

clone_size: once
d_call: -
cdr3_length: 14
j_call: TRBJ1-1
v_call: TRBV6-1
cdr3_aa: CASRLGPEPTEAFF
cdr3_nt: TGTGCCAGCAGACTCGGACCCGAACCCACTGAAGCTTTCTTT

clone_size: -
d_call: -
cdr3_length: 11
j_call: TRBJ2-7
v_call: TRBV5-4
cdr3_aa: CASSLAYEQYF
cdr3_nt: TGTGCCAGCAGCTTAGCCTACGAGCAGTACTTC

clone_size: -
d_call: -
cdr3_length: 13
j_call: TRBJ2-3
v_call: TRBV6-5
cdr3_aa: CASRVRARGTQYF
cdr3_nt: TGTGCCAGCAGAGTCAGGGCCCGGGGTACGCAGTATTTT

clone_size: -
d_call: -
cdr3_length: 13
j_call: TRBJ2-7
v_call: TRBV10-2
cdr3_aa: CASRSGSSYEQYF
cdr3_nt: TGCGCCAGCAGGTCGGGCAGCTCCTACGAGCAGTACTTC